The 16 T cell receptor beta chains reported below all come from one sample, sequenced in a study of T cells in Graves' hyperthyroidism and ophthalmopathy. The CDR3 regions of TCR beta were amplified from RNA transcripts. The HTBI set primed first-round TCR CDR3 RT-PCR. MiXCR, run by TCRdb on the multiplex PCR reads, gives a single entry per CDR3 protein. The sample has a few hundred thousand distinct CDR3 sequences, roughly 18% seen once. Sequenced input: blood. Every receptor here comes from a woman aged 50 to 60 with Graves' hyperthyroidism.

This clonotype was counted once. The genes are TRBV9 and TRBJ1-6, with 8 bases aligning to TRBD1. This CDR3 spans 15 amino acids. V was clipped by 2 bases and J by 6 bases; unmatched bases: 4. CDR1 and CDR2 from the germline V gene are SGDLS and YYNGEE. The CDR3 sequence: CASSVGTGLNSPLHF. DNA of the CDR3: TGTGCCAGCAGCGTGGGGACAGGACTTAATTCACCCCTCCACTTT.

A few counts support this clonotype. The chain uses TRBV4-2 and TRBJ2-5; 10 nucleotides align to TRBD2. V shed 0 bases and J 5 bases; nucleotides not matched to a gene: 3. Germline V lookup: CDR1 LGHNA, CDR2 YNFKEQ. The CDR3 is 15 residues long. The CDR3 region has the DNA TGTGCCAGCAGCCAAGACACTAGCGGGACGGAGACCCAGTACTTC. Protein product: CASSQDTSGTETQYF.

The gene calls are TRBV3-1 and TRBJ2-3; 9 positions agree with TRBD2. CDR1 is LGHDT and CDR2 is YNNKEL in the germline V gene (reference sequence). The junction had 7 bases not matched to a gene; V was cut back by 4 bases and J by 5 bases. This CDR3 has 15 amino acids. CDR3 sequence (DNA): TGTGCCAGCAGCCTAGGCGGGGGGGCAGGAGATACGCAGTATTTT. Its translation is CASSLGGGAGDTQYF.

This clonotype was observed at least ten times. This rearrangement joins TRBV11-2 to TRBJ2-2; TRBD2 agrees at 16 bases. With 3 bases clipped from V and 5 bases from J, the junction kept 6 bases outside the gene matches. Germline CDR1 is SGHAT and CDR2 is FQNNGV. The CDR3 contains 18 residues. The CDR3 reads CASSFGTSGRGATGELFF. CDR3 coding DNA: TGTGCCAGCAGCTTCGGGACTAGCGGGAGGGGGGCGACCGGGGAGCTGTTTTTT. Full variable domain (rest looked up from reference TRBV11-2 and TRBJ2-2): EAGVAQSPRYKIIEKRQSVAFWCNPISGHATLYWYQQILGQGPKLLIQFQNNGVVDDSQLPKDRFSAERLKGVDSTLKIQPAKLEDSAVYLCASSFGTSGRGATGELFFGEGSRLTVL.

CDR3 DNA sequence: TGTGCCAGCAGCCAGCTTGTAGGGACAGCGCACTGGGATTTCTTT. Its protein is CASSQLVGTAHWDFF. The rearrangement joins TRBV7-9 to TRBJ1-1; TRBD1 agrees at 7 bases. After removal of 5 bases from V and 13 bases from J, the junction contained 19 bases not matched to a gene. This CDR3 contains 15 residues. CDR1 is SEHNR and CDR2 is FQNEAQ in the germline V gene (reference sequence).

This clonotype has a count of ten or more. This chain uses TRBV20-1 with TRBJ2-5, with 12 bases identical to TRBD2. J lost 5 bases, V lost 6 bases, and 13 bases had no gene match. This CDR3 has 16 amino acids. CDR1 and CDR2 from the germline V gene are DFQATT and SNEGSKA (reference sequence). CDR3 sequence: CSATPSGGGAFETQYF. DNA for the CDR3: TGCAGTGCCACCCCTAGCGGGGGGGGGGCTTTCGAGACCCAGTACTTC.

This clonotype was detected only a few times. The chain combines TRBV12-3 or TRBV12-4 with TRBJ2-2, with D maybe TRBD2 (6 bases). V was pared by 6 bases and J by 6 bases, with 17 bases between. The CDR3 covers 15 residues. In DNA, the CDR3 is TGTGCCAGCAGCGACCCGACTAGTTATGCCGGGGAGCTGTTTTTT. It encodes CASSDPTSYAGELFF.

This chain uses TRBV6-1 with TRBJ2-5; D not resolved. Trimming shortened V by 3 bases and J by 7 bases, and 6 bases separated the two germline ends. This CDR3 comprises 11 residues. Germline CDR1 MNHNS, CDR2 SASEGT. CDR3: CASSETPTQYF. DNA for the CDR3: TGTGCCAGCAGTGAGACACCGACCCAGTACTTC.

The CDR3 DNA reads TGCAGTGCTAGGGGGCTAGCGGGGGACGATACGCAGTATTTT. It translates to CSARGLAGDDTQYF. The V gene is TRBV20-1, the J gene TRBJ2-3; 10 nucleotides align to TRBD2. The trim removed 3 bases at V and 6 bases at J, leaving 6 bases unmatched. Germline loops: CDR1 DFQATT, CDR2 SNEGSKA (reference sequence). The CDR3 is 14 amino acids.

In regard to this clonotype: This clone may be a read error of a much larger clone one base away. The rearrangement links TRBV7-3 to TRBJ1-5, with 8 bases identical to TRBD1. Germline assignment: CDR1 SGHTA and CDR2 FQGTGA. The junction had 5 bases not matched to a gene; V was cut back by 4 bases and J by 3 bases. The CDR3 length is 15 residues. The CDR3 DNA reads as TGTGCCAGCAGCTCCCACAGGGGGAACAATCAGCCCCAGCATTTT. Translated: CASSSHRGNNQPQHF.

Many counts were recorded for this clonotype. This chain connects TRBV2 to TRBJ1-5, with D unresolved. The germline V and J ends were trimmed by 8 bases and 0 bases, with 11 bases remaining between them. The CDR3 runs 14 residues. Germline-derived CDR1 and CDR2 are SNHLY and FYNNEI. The CDR3 loop reads CASGSQDSNQPQHF. DNA for the CDR3: TGTGCCAGCGGTTCCCAGGATAGCAATCAGCCCCAGCATTTT.

The V gene is TRBV9, the J gene TRBJ2-5; D gene ambiguous. Germline values: CDR1 SGDLS, CDR2 YYNGEE. The ends were cut back, 3 bases at V and 0 bases at J, with 9 bases in the middle. The CDR3 totals 14 residues. CDR3 loop: CASSDSLYQETQYF. CDR3 nucleotide sequence: TGTGCCAGCAGCGATTCCTTGTACCAAGAGACCCAGTACTTC. The full variable domain, its missing parts supplied by reference TRBV9 and TRBJ2-5, is DSGVTQTPKHLITATGQRVTLRCSPRSGDLSVYWYQQSLDQGLQFLIQYYNGEERAKGNILERFSAQQFPDLHSELNLSSLELGDSALYFCASSDSLYQETQYFGPGTRLLVL.

This clonotype came up a few times. The gene calls are TRBV19 and TRBJ2-1; no clear D gene. Germline lookup yields CDR1 LNHDA and CDR2 SQIVND (reference sequence). The CDR3 has 15 residues. V was clipped by 3 bases and J by 6 bases, with 15 bases between them. The CDR3 DNA follows: TGTGCCAGTAGTATCGGGCAGAGTAACGCCAATGAGCAGTTCTTC. Translation: CASSIGQSNANEQFF.

This clonotype was picked up many times. The V gene is TRBV5-1, the J gene TRBJ2-3; 9 bases fit TRBD2. The CDR3 loop spans 15 amino acids. Germline-derived CDR1 and CDR2 are SGHRS and YFSETQ. V shed 1 base and J 3 bases; nucleotides not matched to a gene: 3. CDR3 DNA sequence: TGCGCCAGCAGCTTGAATCTAGCGGGGACAGATACGCAGTATTTT. Translation gives CASSLNLAGTDTQYF. Full variable domain (rest looked up from reference TRBV5-1 and TRBJ2-3): KAGVTQTPRYLIKTRGQQVTLSCSPISGHRSVSWYQQTPGQGLQFLFEYFSETQRNKGNFPGRFSGRQFSNSRSEMNVSTLELGDSALYLCASSLNLAGTDTQYFGPGTRLTVL.

Turning to this clonotype: Possible read error: a much larger clone is one base away. The J gene is TRBJ2-7, the V gene TRBV28; either TRBD1 or TRBD2 may supply D (5 bases each). Germline assignment: CDR1 MDHEN and CDR2 SYDVKM. This CDR3 is built from 13 residues. Trimming left V 5 bases short and J 2 bases short, with 10 bases between. CDR3 bases: TGTGCCAGCAGTCCGGGACCGACCTACGAGCAGTACTTC. Translation: CASSPGPTYEQYF.

This clonotype was recorded many times. The chain recombines TRBV20-1 with TRBJ2-1; no clear D. Trimming took off 7 bases at V and 0 bases at J, with 10 bases between the two ends. There are 13 residues in the CDR3. Germline V lookup: CDR1 DFQATT, CDR2 SNEGSKA (reference sequence). CDR3 in amino acids: CSGAESSYNEQFF. The CDR3 DNA sequence: TGCAGTGGGGCGGAGAGCTCCTACAATGAGCAGTTCTTC.